Shown below are 29 T cell receptor beta chains from a single sample sequenced in a study of cytomegalovirus exposure and HLA in healthy donors. Primers: 60 Vbeta forward and 13 Jbeta reverse. Here immunoSEQ multiplex PCR was the method, and the copy in TCRdb shows in-frame clones only, minus some. The repertoire consists of roughly 240,000 clones, with roughly 78% occurring once and the leading ten covering about 0.47%. Sequences were obtained from PBMCs. These receptors came from a boy aged 5-17 years in good health and CMV-seronegative.

The V gene is TRBV5-1, the J gene TRBJ2-1; 10 bases line up with TRBD2. This CDR3 region has 16 residues. Per germline, CDR1 SGHRS and CDR2 YFSETQ. With 0 bases clipped from V and 10 bases from J, the junction kept 10 bases outside the gene matches. CDR3 residues: CASSLGGLALGEEQFF. CDR3 DNA sequence: TGCGCCAGCAGCTTGGGGGGACTAGCGCTTGGGGAAGAGCAGTTCTTC.

With respect to this clone: Germline and junction disagree at one end, which may indicate a read error. The sample carries other DNA sequences with the same CDR3. The chain is built from TRBV19 and TRBJ1-5; TRBD1 might be the D (6 bases). Germline V gene lookup returns CDR1 LNHDA and CDR2 SQIVND (reference sequence). The CDR3 has 15 residues. CDR3 sequence (DNA): TGTGCCAGCAGTACCGTTAAAACAGGGATTCAGCCCCAGCATTTT. This codes for CASSTVKTGIQPQHF.

V and J are TRBV10-3 and TRBJ2-1; D unclear. Between the trimmed V and J ends, which lost 2 bases and 7 bases, there was a span of 6 bases. Germline CDR1 reads ENHRY; CDR2 reads SYGVKD. CDR3 length equals 12 residues. The CDR3 coding sequence is TGTGCCATCAGTGAGGGCCCAAATGAGCAGTTCTTC. Its translation is CAISEGPNEQFF.

The CDR3 DNA reads TGTGCCAGCAGTGACTCCAGGGGTTCTGAAGCTTTCTTT. This sequence encodes CASSDSRGSEAFF. The chain carries TRBV6-4 and TRBJ1-1, with D maybe TRBD1 (6 bases). The ends were cut back, 0 bases at V and 6 bases at J, with 8 bases in the middle. The CDR3 covers 13 residues. Germline values: CDR1 MRHNA, CDR2 SNTAGT.

V is TRBV6-5 and J is TRBJ1-2; D possibly corresponds to TRBD1 (5 bases). This CDR3 spans 13 amino acids. With 0 bases removed from V and 8 bases from J, the gap between germline ends came to 10 bases. Germline CDR1 is MNHEY and CDR2 is SVGAGI. The CDR3 DNA reads as TGTGCCAGCAGTTACTCCCCCAGGGAAGGCTACACCTTC. Amino acids: CASSYSPREGYTF.

V is TRBV7-2 and J is TRBJ2-5, with TRBD2 matching 12 bases. Germline CDR1 SGHTA, CDR2 FQGNSA. This CDR3 is built from 19 residues. V gave up 0 bases and J gave up 0 bases; unmatched junction bases: 8. This CDR3 is CASSLADSLAGGYQETQYF. The CDR3 DNA reads as TGTGCCAGCAGCTTAGCTGATTCGCTAGCGGGAGGGTACCAAGAGACCCAGTACTTC.

This clone was seen once. The rearrangement joins TRBV6-5 to TRBJ1-1, with no clear D. Germline V gives CDR1 MNHEY, CDR2 SVGAGI. The V gene lost 5 bases and the J gene lost 4 bases, with 17 bases spanning the gap. The CDR3 consists of 15 residues. In DNA, the CDR3 is TGTGCCAGCAGTGTGCGGCAGGCGAGGGCCACTGAAGCTTTCTTT. Its translation is CASSVRQARATEAFF.

This clone has a single count. In DNA, the CDR3 is TGCAGCGTGGACAGGGGCCTGGGTAATGAGCAGTTCTTC. Protein sequence: CSVDRGLGNEQFF. This sequence joins TRBV29-1 and TRBJ2-1, with 9 bases fitting TRBD1. V shed 6 bases and J 7 bases; nucleotides not matched to a gene: 7. Germline values: CDR1 SQVTM, CDR2 ANQGSEA. This CDR3 has 13 residues.

This chain connects TRBV5-4 to TRBJ1-1; perhaps TRBD1 as D (6 bases). This CDR3 contains 15 residues. The V and J ends lost 4 bases and 1 base respectively, with 14 bases between them. The germline gives CDR1 SGHNT, CDR2 YYREEE (reference sequence). CDR3 DNA sequence: TGTGCCAGCAGCGCAGGGGTCCGAGAGAACACTGAAGCTTTCTTT. Translation: CASSAGVRENTEAFF. Variable domain in full (rest from reference TRBV5-4 and TRBJ1-1): ETGVTQSPTHLIKTRGQQVTLRCSSQSGHNTVSWYQQALGQGPQFIFQYYREEENGRGNFPPRFSGLQFPNYSSELNVNALELDDSALYLCASSAGVRENTEAFFGQGTRLTVV.

This chain joins TRBV12-2 and TRBJ2-5; the D segment call TRBD2 is taken from the table without a DNA check. TRBV12-2 is noted as a pseudogene. This CDR3 comprises 15 residues. The CDR3 nucleotides read TGTGCAAGTCGCTTAATGTACTTATACCAAGAGACCCAGTACTTC. This codes for CASRLMYLYQETQYF.

This clone was picked up one time. V and J are TRBV6-5 and TRBJ2-7; the match to TRBD1 covers 9 bases. Germline lookup yields CDR1 MNHEY and CDR2 SVGAGI. Trimming took 6 bases from V and 1 from J; bases not matched to a gene: 4. The CDR3 has 14 amino acids. The CDR3 bases are TGTGCCAGCAGGATACAGGGGGCGTCCTACGAGCAGTACTTC. It codes for CASRIQGASYEQYF.

J is TRBJ2-5 and V is TRBV2; 15 bases line up with TRBD2. The CDR3 is made up of 15 amino acids. Trimming at V came to 8 bases and at J to 4 bases, leaving 5 bases not matched to a gene. In germline, CDR1 is SNHLY, CDR2 FYNNEI. CDR3 in DNA: TGTGCCAGCCCCAGGGGACTAGCGGGAGGAGAGACCCAGTACTTC. Its protein is CASPRGLAGGETQYF.

This clone is a singleton in its sample. The chain joins TRBV5-1 to TRBJ2-7; a possible D gene is TRBD2 (6 bases). V lost 1 base and J 0 bases, leaving 17 bases between the germline ends. The CDR3 extends over 17 amino acids. Germline CDR1 is SGHRS and CDR2 is YFSETQ. Written as DNA, the CDR3 is TGCGCCAGCAGCTTGAAATTAACGGCGGGGAGCTCCTACGAGCAGTACTTC. It translates to CASSLKLTAGSSYEQYF. The variable domain in full, with the rest retrieved from reference TRBV5-1 and TRBJ2-7, is KAGVTQTPRYLIKTRGQQVTLSCSPISGHRSVSWYQQTPGQGLQFLFEYFSETQRNKGNFPGRFSGRQFSNSRSEMNVSTLELGDSALYLCASSLKLTAGSSYEQYFGPGTRLTVT.

V and J are TRBV11-1 and TRBJ2-7, with D maybe TRBD2 (5 bases). This CDR3 spans 14 amino acids. V lost 2 bases and J 3 bases, leaving 11 bases between the germline ends. The germline V gene encodes CDR1 SGHAT and CDR2 FQDESV (reference sequence). CDR3 in amino acids: CASSLTSGSYEQYF. The CDR3 DNA reads TGTGCCAGCAGCTTAACTTCGGGGAGCTACGAGCAGTACTTC.

This chain links TRBV21-1 with TRBJ2-7; the D segment call TRBD1 is taken from the table without a DNA check. TRBV21-1 corresponds to a pseudogene. The CDR3 has 15 amino acids. CDR3 loop: CASSERGPEDYEQYF. DNA for the CDR3: TGTGCCAGCAGCGAAAGGGGCCCAGAAGACTACGAGCAGTACTTC.

The chain carries TRBV18 and TRBJ1-3; 8 bases map to TRBD1. Germline assignment: CDR1 KGHSH and CDR2 LQKENI. CDR3 size: 16 residues. V was clipped by 5 bases and J by 4 bases; unmatched bases: 10. CDR3 amino acids: CASSSTGDRTGNTIYF. The CDR3 DNA reads as TGTGCCAGCTCATCGACAGGGGACCGTACCGGAAACACCATATATTTT.

Only a few counts were recorded for this clone. At one end, the junction sequence differs from germline, possibly due to a read error. The V call is TRBV7-7, the J call TRBJ2-5; 12 bases align to TRBD2. Germline loops: CDR1 SSHAT, CDR2 FNYEAQ (reference sequence). CDR3 size: 15 residues. The CDR3 bases are TGTGCTAGCAGCAGACTAGCGGGGGCTGGGGAGACCCAGTACTTC. This gives the protein CASSRLAGAGETQYF.

This rearrangement joins TRBV18 to TRBJ1-1, with 7 bases aligning to TRBD1. The CDR3 extends over 16 amino acids. Per germline, CDR1 KGHSH and CDR2 LQKENI. Trimming took 2 bases from V and 4 from J; bases not matched to a gene: 10. The CDR3 spells CASSPYLRGQTTEAFF. The CDR3 DNA is TGTGCCAGCTCACCATATCTTAGGGGGCAGACCACTGAAGCTTTCTTT.

This sequence joins TRBV6-6 and TRBJ1-5; D remains ambiguous. V lost 5 bases and J lost 1, with 6 bases in between. The CDR3 spans 13 residues. CDR1 and CDR2 from the germline V gene are MNHNY and SVGAGI (reference sequence). The CDR3 nucleotides read TGTGCCAGCAGTCCCCGGAGCAATCAGCCCCAGCATTTT. It encodes CASSPRSNQPQHF.

The chain combines TRBV10-3 with TRBJ2-1; 7 bases are shared with TRBD1. The length of the CDR3 is 16 residues. CDR1 ENHRY and CDR2 SYGVKD come from the germline V gene. V was clipped by 7 bases and J by 8 bases; unmatched bases: 17. The CDR3 region has the DNA TGTGCCATCACGAACGATCTTAGGGGGCGCAGCTATGAGCAGTTCTTC. It specifies CAITNDLRGRSYEQFF.

This chain uses TRBV13 with TRBJ1-2, with TRBD1 identical over 8 bases. Germline trimming cut 0 bases from V and 2 bases from J; bases unmatched to any gene: 2. This CDR3 spans 15 amino acids. CDR1 and CDR2 (germline): PRHDT, FYEKMQ (reference sequence). The CDR3, as DNA: TGTGCCAGCAGCTTAGGGGACAGGGACAACTATGGCTACACCTTC. Translating it yields CASSLGDRDNYGYTF.

The chain joins TRBV13 to TRBJ2-7; 9 bases are shared with TRBD1. V gave up 4 bases and J gave up 2 bases; unmatched junction bases: 9. Germline V lookup: CDR1 PRHDT, CDR2 FYEKMQ (reference sequence). This CDR3 has 16 amino acids. CDR3 residues: CASSWTGERIAYEQYF. Written as DNA, the CDR3 is TGTGCCAGCAGCTGGACAGGGGAACGCATCGCCTACGAGCAGTACTTC.

This clone turned up a few times. The chain links TRBV6-1 to TRBJ1-2, with D perhaps TRBD1 (5 bases). The CDR3 length is 17 residues. Trimming stripped 0 bases from V and 4 bases from J, with 18 bases between. Germline V gives CDR1 MNHNS, CDR2 SASEGT. The CDR3 spells CASSEALTAFPSYGYTF. As DNA, the CDR3 is TGTGCCAGCAGTGAAGCGCTGACAGCCTTTCCGTCCTATGGCTACACCTTC.

Concerning this clone itself: The conserved phenylalanine or tryptophan normally closing the CDR3 is absent here, so this likely arose from a read error. The chain combines TRBV6-5 with TRBJ2-7; 9 bases align to TRBD2. With V trimmed by 4 bases and J by 4 bases, 5 bases remained unmatched. CDR1 is MNHEY, CDR2 SVGAGI, per germline. The CDR3 has 14 residues. The CDR3 DNA follows: TGTGCCAGCAGTTTAATCGCGGGGGGGTACGAGCAGTACCTC. Translating it yields CASSLIAGGYEQYL.

This rearrangement joins TRBV30 to TRBJ2-1, with a possible D match to TRBD1 (6 bases). V lost 5 bases, J lost 4 bases, and 21 bases lay in between. The CDR3 runs 16 residues. Germline lookup yields CDR1 GTSNPN and CDR2 SVGIG (reference sequence). Here the CDR3 DNA reads TGTGCCTGGGACCGGTTCGTGGGGGCCCTTTACAATGAGCAGTTCTTC. This encodes CAWDRFVGALYNEQFF.

This chain uses TRBV5-6 with TRBJ1-1; the match to TRBD1 covers 8 bases. The CDR3 consists of 14 residues. Germline assignment: CDR1 SGHDT and CDR2 YYEEEE. After removal of 0 bases from V and 3 bases from J, the junction contained 1 base not matched to a gene. The CDR3 is CASSLGQGYTEAFF. In DNA form, the CDR3 reads TGTGCCAGCAGCTTGGGACAGGGGTACACTGAAGCTTTCTTT.

V gene TRBV19 combines with J gene TRBJ1-2; D unresolved. The CDR3 has 11 amino acids. V lost 3 bases and J lost 8, with 7 bases in between. Germline V gives CDR1 LNHDA, CDR2 SQIVND (reference sequence). The CDR3, as DNA: TGTGCCAGTAGTATGGCGGAGGGCTACACCTTC. As protein: CASSMAEGYTF.

This chain links TRBV27 with TRBJ2-1; D is unresolved. The CDR3 totals 13 residues. The V gene lost 1 base and the J gene lost 4 bases, with 5 bases spanning the gap. Per germline, CDR1 MNHEY and CDR2 SMNVEV (reference sequence). CDR3 amino acids: CASSLFLYNEQFF. CDR3 coding DNA: TGTGCCAGCAGTTTATTCCTTTACAATGAGCAGTTCTTC.

The V gene is TRBV5-1, the J gene TRBJ2-2; the match to TRBD1 covers 7 bases. The germline CDR1 and CDR2 sequences are SGHRS and YFSETQ. With V trimmed by 4 bases and J by 1 base, 4 bases remained unmatched. This CDR3 is 15 amino acids long. In nucleotides, the CDR3 is TGCGCCAGCAGCCAGGGACAGATGAACACCGGGGAGCTGTTTTTT. This translates into CASSQGQMNTGELFF.